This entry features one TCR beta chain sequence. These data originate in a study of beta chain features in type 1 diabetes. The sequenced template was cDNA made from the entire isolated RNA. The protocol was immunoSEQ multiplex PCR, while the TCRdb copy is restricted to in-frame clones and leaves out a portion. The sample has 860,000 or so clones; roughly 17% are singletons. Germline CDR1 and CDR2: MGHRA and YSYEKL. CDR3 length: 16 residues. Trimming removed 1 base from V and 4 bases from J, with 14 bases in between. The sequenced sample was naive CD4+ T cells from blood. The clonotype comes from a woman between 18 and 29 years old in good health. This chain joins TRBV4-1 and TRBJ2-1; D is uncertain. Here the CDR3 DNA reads TGCGCCAGCAGCCAAGTCCGAGGAACTAAGTACAATGAGCAGTTCTTC. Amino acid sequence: CASSQVRGTKYNEQFF.